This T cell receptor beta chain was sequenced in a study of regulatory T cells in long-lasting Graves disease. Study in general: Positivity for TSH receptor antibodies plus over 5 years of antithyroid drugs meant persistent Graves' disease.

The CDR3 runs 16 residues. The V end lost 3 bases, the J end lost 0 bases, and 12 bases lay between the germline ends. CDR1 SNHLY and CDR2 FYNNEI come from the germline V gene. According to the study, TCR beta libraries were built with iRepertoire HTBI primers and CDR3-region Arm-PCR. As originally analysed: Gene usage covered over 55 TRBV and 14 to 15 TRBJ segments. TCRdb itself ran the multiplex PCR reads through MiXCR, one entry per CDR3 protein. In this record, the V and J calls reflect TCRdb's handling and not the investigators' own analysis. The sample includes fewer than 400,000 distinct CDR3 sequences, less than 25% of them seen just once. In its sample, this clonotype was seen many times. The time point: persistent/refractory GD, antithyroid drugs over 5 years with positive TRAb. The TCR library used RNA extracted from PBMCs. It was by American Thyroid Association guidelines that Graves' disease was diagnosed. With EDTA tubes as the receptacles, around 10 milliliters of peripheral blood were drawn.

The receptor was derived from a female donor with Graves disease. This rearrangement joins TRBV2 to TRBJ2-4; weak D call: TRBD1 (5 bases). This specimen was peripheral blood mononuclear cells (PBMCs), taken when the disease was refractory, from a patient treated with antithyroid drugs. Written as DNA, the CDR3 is TGTGCCAGCAGTGAGAGGCAGGGATTAGCCAAAAACATTCAGTACTTC. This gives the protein CASSERQGLAKNIQYF.